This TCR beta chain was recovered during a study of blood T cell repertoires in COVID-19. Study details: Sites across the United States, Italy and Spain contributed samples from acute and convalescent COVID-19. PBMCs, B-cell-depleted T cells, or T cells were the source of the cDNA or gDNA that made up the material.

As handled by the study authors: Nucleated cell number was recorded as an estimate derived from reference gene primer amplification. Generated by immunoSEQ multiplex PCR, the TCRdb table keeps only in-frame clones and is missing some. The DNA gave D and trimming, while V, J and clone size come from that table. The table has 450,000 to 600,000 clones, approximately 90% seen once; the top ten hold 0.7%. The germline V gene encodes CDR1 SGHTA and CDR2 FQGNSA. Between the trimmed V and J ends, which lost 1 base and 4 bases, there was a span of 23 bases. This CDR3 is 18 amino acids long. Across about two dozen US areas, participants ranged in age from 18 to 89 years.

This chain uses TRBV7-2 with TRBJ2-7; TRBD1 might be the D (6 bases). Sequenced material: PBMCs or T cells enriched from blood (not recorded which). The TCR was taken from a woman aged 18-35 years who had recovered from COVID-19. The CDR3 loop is CASSLVADRWGPRYEQYF. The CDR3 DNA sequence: TGTGCCAGCAGCTTAGTCGCCGACAGGTGGGGGCCGAGGTACGAGCAGTACTTC.